This entry features one T cell receptor (beta chain) sequence. Antigen unknown. The data are from a study of T-cell memory formation after mild COVID-19. On the study more broadly: Largely donor-specific sequence clusters came from a couple of donors.

Amplification by 5'RACE using constant-segment primers produced TCR alpha and TCR beta cDNA libraries that carried sample barcodes and UMIs. A single record per CDR3 protein comes from TCRdb applying MiXCR to the 5' RACE reads. The sample lists some 410,000 distinct CDR3 sequences, roughly a quarter seen once, with around 13% in the top ten. General observations from the study: CD4+ contracting clones were found mainly in CM and EM, and CD8+ ones in EMRA. CD4/CD8 balance characterized clones contracting day 15 to 85, and CD4+ skew characterized later expanders.

The V gene's germline CDR1 is PRHDT and CDR2 FYEKMQ (reference sequence). The CDR3 consists of 16 residues. V lost 4 bases, J lost 4 bases, and 5 bases stayed unmatched. The sample consisted of PBMCs or a T cell subset sorted from them (not recorded which). This clonotype originated in an adult woman who had mild COVID-19 (a few samples of this study predate the infection). Cell type and time point are not known. The chain links TRBV13 to TRBJ2-3; 13 bases are shared with TRBD2. The chain's CDR3 is CASSSVGLAGSDTQYF. CDR3 nucleotide sequence: TGTGCCAGCAGCTCAGTGGGACTAGCGGGATCAGATACGCAGTATTTT. The variable domain in full, completed from reference TRBV13 and TRBJ2-3, reads AAGVIQSPRHLIKEKRETATLKCYPIPRHDTVYWYQQGPGQDPQFLISFYEKMQSDKGSIPDRFSAQQFSDYHSELNMSSLELGDSALYFCASSSVGLAGSDTQYFGPGTRLTVL.